This T cell receptor beta chain was recorded in a study of T cells in tuberculosis. Regarding the study as a whole: GMM-specific TCRs were nearer to active tuberculosis alpha repertoires, suggesting expansion.

V gave up 6 bases and J gave up 1 base, with 15 bases separating them. The germline V gene encodes CDR1 PRHDT and CDR2 FYEKMQ (reference sequence). The CDR3 is 15 residues long. A word on this clone: Its cognate antigen is unknown.

Sequenced by immunoSEQ multiplex PCR; TCRdb stores in-frame clones only, minus some. The top ten hold 4.9% of the sample, which has 25,000 to 35,000 clones, 93% seen once. The chain has TRBV13 and TRBJ1-1; D is perhaps TRBD1 (5 bases). Specimen: PBMCs. This sequence originates from a donor aged 5-35 years with latent tuberculosis or without tuberculosis infection. This CDR3 reads CASRWAGQQNTEAFF. The DNA for the CDR3 is TGTGCCAGCAGGTGGGCGGGGCAGCAGAACACTGAAGCTTTCTTT.